This TCR beta chain was captured by sequencing in a study of T cells in localized non-small cell lung cancer. This CDR3 is built from 16 residues. Whole-study findings and limits: Greater blood T cell density accompanied longer overall survival. Among the tissues sampled, uninvolved adjacent lung had the highest T cell clonality, above tumor. Out of the top 100 tumor clones, a median roughly 50 were seen in adjacent lung.

Concerning this clone itself: Its target is not known.

Assay: immunoSEQ multiplex PCR; the TCRdb copy retains only in-frame clones and omits some. This repertoire shows approximately 25,000 clones, 90% found once; its top ten account for about 1.1%. This receptor was identified in a woman between 35 and 70 years old with stage I lung adenocarcinoma. The specimen comprised peripheral blood, sampled before any cancer treatment. The chain links TRBV12-1 to TRBJ2-2. TRBV12-1 is labeled a pseudogene. CDR3 sequence: CASSFKSATKTGELFF. The DNA for the CDR3 is TGTGCCAGCAGCTTTAAGTCAGCCACGAAAACCGGGGAGCTGTTTTTT.